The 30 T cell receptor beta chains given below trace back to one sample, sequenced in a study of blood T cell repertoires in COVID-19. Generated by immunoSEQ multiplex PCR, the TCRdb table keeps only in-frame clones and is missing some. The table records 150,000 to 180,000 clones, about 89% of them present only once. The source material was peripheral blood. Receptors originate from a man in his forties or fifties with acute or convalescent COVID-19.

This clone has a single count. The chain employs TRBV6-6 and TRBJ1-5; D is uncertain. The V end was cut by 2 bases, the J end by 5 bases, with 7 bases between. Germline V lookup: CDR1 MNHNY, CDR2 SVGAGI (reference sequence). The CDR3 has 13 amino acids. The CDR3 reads CASSYGLDQPQHF. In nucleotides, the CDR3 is TGTGCCAGCAGTTACGGACTGGATCAGCCCCAGCATTTT.

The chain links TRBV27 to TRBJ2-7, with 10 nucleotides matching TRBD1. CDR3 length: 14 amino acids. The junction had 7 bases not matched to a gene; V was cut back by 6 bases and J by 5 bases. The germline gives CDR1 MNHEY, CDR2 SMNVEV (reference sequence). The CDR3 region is CASRPGQGSHEQYV. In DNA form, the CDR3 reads TGTGCCAGCAGACCGGGACAGGGGTCCCACGAGCAGTACGTC.

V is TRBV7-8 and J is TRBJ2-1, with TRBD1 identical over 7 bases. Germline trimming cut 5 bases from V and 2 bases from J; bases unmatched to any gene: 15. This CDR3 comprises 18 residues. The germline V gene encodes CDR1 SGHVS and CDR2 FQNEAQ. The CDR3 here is CASSPQSYGTATYNEQFF. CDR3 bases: TGTGCCAGCAGCCCCCAGTCATACGGGACAGCGACCTACAATGAGCAGTTCTTC. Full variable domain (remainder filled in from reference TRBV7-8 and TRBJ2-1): GAGVSQSPRYKVAKRGQDVALRCDPISGHVSLFWYQQALGQGPEFLTYFQNEAQLDKSGLPSDRFFAERPEGSVSTLKIQRTQQEDSAVYLCASSPQSYGTATYNEQFFGPGTRLTVL.

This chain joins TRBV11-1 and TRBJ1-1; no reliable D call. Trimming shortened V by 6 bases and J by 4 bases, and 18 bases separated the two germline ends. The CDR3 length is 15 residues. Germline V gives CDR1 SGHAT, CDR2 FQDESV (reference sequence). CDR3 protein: CASSIYEEGVTEAFF. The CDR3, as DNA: TGTGCCAGCAGTATATACGAGGAGGGAGTCACTGAAGCTTTCTTT.

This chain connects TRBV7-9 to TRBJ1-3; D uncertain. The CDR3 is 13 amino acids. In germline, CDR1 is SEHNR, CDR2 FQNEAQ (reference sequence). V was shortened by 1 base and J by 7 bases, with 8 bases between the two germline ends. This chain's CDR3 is CASSLVPGNTIYF. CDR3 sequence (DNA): TGTGCCAGCAGCTTAGTTCCCGGGAACACCATATATTTT.

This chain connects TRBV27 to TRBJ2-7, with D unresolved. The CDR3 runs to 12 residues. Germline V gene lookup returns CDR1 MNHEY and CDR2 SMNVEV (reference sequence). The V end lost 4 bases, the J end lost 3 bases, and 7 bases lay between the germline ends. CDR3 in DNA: TGTGCCAGCAGTTCCCCTAACTACGAGCAGTACTTC. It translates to CASSSPNYEQYF.

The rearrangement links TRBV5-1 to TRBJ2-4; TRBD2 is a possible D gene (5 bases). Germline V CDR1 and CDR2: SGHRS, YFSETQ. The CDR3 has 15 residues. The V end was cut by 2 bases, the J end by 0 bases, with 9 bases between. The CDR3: CASSFGLLAKNIQYF. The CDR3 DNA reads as TGCGCCAGCAGCTTCGGACTTCTAGCCAAAAACATTCAGTACTTC. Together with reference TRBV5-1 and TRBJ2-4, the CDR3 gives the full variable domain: KAGVTQTPRYLIKTRGQQVTLSCSPISGHRSVSWYQQTPGQGLQFLFEYFSETQRNKGNFPGRFSGRQFSNSRSEMNVSTLELGDSALYLCASSFGLLAKNIQYFGAGTRLSVL.

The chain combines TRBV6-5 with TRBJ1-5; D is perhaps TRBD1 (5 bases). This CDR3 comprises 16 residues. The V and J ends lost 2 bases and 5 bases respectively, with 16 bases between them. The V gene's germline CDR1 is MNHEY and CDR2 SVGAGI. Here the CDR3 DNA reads TGTGCCAGCAGTTACCAGGGTGTGGGGGGAGATCAGCCCCAGCATTTT. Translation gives CASSYQGVGGDQPQHF.

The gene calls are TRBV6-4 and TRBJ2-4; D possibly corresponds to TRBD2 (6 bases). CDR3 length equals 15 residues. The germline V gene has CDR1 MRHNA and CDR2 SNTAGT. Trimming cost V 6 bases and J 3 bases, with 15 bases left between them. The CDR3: CASSLYPGGKNIQYF. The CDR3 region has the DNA TGTGCCAGCAGCTTATACCCCGGGGGCAAAAACATTCAGTACTTC.

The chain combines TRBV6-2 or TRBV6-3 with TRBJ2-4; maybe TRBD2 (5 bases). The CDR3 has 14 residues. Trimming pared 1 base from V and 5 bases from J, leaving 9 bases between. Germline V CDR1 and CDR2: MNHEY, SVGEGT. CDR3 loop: CASSYLTRENIQYF. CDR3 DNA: TGTGCCAGCAGTTACTTGACGCGGGAAAACATTCAGTACTTC.

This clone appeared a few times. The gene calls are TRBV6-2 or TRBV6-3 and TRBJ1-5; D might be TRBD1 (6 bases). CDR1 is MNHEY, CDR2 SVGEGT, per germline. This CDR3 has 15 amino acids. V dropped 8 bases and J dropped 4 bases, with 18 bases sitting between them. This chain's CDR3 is CASRPLGGQNQPQHF. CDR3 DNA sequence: TGTGCCAGCCGCCCTCTGGGGGGGCAAAATCAGCCCCAGCATTTT.

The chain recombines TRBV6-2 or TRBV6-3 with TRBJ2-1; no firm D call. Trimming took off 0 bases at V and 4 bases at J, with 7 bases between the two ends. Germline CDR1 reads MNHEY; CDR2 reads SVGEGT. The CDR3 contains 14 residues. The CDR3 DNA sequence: TGTGCCAGCAGTTACTCCCCTCGTTACAATGAGCAGTTCTTC. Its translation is CASSYSPRYNEQFF.

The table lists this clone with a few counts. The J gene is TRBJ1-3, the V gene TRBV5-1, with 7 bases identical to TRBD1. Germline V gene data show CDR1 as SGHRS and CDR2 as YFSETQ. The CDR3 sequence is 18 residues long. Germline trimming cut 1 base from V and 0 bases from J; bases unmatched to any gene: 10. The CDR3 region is CASSLWGDSLNSGNTIYF. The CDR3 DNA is TGCGCCAGCAGCTTGTGGGGGGACAGCCTGAACTCTGGAAACACCATATATTTT.

CDR3 region: CSASPENSYNEQFF. In DNA form, the CDR3 reads TGCAGTGCTAGTCCCGAGAACTCCTACAATGAGCAGTTCTTC. The chain is built from TRBV20-1 and TRBJ2-1, with unresolved D. The V end was cut by 3 bases, the J end by 0 bases, with 9 bases between. The germline CDR1 and CDR2 sequences are DFQATT and SNEGSKA (reference sequence). This CDR3 has 14 amino acids.

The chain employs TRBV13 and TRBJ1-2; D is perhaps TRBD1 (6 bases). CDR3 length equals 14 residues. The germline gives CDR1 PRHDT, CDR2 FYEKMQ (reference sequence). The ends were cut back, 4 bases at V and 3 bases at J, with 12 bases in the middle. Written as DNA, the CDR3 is TGTGCCAGCAGCTCTCAGGGGTTGGACTATGGCTACACCTTC. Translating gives CASSSQGLDYGYTF.

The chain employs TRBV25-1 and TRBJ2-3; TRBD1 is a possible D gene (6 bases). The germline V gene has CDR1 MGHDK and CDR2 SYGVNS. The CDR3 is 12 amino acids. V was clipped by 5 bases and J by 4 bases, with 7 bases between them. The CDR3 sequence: CASSPGADTQYF. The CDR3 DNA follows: TGTGCCAGCAGTCCAGGGGCAGATACGCAGTATTTT.

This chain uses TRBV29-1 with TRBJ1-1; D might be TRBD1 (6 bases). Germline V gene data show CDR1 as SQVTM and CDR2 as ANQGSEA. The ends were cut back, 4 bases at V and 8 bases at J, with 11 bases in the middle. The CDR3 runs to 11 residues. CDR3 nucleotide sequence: TGCAGCGTTGCTGGACAGATAGAAGCTTTCTTT. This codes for CSVAGQIEAFF.

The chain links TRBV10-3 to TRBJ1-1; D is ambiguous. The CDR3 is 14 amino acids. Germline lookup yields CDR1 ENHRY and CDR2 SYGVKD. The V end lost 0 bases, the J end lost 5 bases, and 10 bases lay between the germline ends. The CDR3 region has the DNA TGTGCCATCAGTGAGTCCGGGAGCCGAACTGAAGCTTTCTTT. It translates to CAISESGSRTEAFF.

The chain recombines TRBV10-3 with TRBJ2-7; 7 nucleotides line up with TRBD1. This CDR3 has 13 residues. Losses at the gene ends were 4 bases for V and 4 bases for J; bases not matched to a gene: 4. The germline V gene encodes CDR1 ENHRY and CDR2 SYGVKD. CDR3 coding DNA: TGTGCCATCAGTGCGGGGACAGATTACGAGCAGTACTTC. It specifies CAISAGTDYEQYF.

The CDR3 reads CASSPRGGGTQYF. The CDR3 DNA is TGTGCCAGCTCACCAAGAGGAGGAGGCACCCAGTACTTC. This rearrangement joins TRBV18 to TRBJ2-5; TRBD2 is a possible D gene (5 bases). V was trimmed by 2 bases and J by 8 bases, leaving 12 bases between them. Germline V gene lookup returns CDR1 KGHSH and CDR2 LQKENI. The CDR3 is made up of 13 amino acids.

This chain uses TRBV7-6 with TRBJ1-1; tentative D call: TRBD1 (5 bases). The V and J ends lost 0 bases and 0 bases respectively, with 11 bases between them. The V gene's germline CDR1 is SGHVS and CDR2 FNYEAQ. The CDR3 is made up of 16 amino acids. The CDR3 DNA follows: TGTGCCAGCAGCTTAGCCACAGGAGACATGAACACTGAAGCTTTCTTT. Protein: CASSLATGDMNTEAFF. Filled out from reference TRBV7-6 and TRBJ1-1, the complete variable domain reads GAGVSQSPRYKVTKRGQDVALRCDPISGHVSLYWYRQALGQGPEFLTYFNYEAQQDKSGLPNDRFSAERPEGSISTLTIQRTEQRDSAMYRCASSLATGDMNTEAFFGQGTRLTVV.

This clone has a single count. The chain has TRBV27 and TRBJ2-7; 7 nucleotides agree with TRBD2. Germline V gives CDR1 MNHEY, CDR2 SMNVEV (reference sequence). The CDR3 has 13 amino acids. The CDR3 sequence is CVSGVRGDYEQYV. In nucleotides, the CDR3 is TGTGTCAGCGGGGTTCGGGGTGACTACGAGCAGTACGTC.

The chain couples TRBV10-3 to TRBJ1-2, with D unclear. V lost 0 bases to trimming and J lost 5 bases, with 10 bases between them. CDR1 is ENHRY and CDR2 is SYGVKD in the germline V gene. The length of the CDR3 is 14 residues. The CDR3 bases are TGTGCCATCAGTGAGTCGACACCCCCTTATGGCTACACCTTC. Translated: CAISESTPPYGYTF.

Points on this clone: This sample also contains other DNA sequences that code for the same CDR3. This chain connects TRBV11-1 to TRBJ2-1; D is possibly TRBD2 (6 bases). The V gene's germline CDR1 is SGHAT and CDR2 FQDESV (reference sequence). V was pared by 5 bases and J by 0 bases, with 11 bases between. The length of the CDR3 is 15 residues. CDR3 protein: CASSLRSGSYNEQFF. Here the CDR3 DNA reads TGTGCCAGCAGCCTCCGTAGCGGCTCCTACAATGAGCAGTTCTTC.

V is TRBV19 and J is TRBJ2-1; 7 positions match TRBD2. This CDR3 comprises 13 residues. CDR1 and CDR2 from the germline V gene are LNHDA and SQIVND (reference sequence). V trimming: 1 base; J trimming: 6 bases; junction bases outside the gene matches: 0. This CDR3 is CASSIGEGNEQFF. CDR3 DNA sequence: TGTGCCAGTAGTATAGGGGAGGGCAATGAGCAGTTCTTC. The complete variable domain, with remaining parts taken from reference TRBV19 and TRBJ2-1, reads DGGITQSPKYLFRKEGQNVTLSCEQNLNHDAMYWYRQDPGQGLRLIYYSQIVNDFQKGDIAEGYSVSREKKESFPLTVTSAQKNPTAFYLCASSIGEGNEQFFGPGTRLTVL.

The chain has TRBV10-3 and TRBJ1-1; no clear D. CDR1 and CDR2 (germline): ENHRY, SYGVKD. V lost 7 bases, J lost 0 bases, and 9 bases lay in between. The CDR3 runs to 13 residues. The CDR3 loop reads CAIKAGMNTEAFF. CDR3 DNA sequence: TGTGCCATCAAGGCGGGAATGAACACTGAAGCTTTCTTT.

The CDR3 DNA reads TGTGCCACCAAAGGTCGGACAGGGGGCTCAGGAGATACGCAGTATTTT. Its translation: CATKGRTGGSGDTQYF. The V and J genes are TRBV19 and TRBJ2-3, with 11 bases that match TRBD1. CDR3 length: 16 residues. V lost 10 bases to trimming and J lost 5 bases; unmatched junction nucleotides: 14. Germline V gene sequence: CDR1 LNHDA, CDR2 SQIVND (reference sequence).

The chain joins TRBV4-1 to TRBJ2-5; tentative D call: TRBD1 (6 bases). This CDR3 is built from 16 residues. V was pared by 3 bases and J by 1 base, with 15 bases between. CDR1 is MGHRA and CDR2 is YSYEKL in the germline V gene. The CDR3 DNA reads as TGCGCCAGCAGCCATTTTTCCGGGACACCCCAAGAGACCCAGTACTTC. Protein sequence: CASSHFSGTPQETQYF.

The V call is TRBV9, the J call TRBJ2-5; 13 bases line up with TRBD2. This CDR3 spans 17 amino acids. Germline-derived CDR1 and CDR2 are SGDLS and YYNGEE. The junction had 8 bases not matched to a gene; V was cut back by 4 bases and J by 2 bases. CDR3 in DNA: TGTGCCAGCAGCCCCCCACCGGGACTAGCGGGGCAAGAGACCCAGTACTTC. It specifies CASSPPPGLAGQETQYF.

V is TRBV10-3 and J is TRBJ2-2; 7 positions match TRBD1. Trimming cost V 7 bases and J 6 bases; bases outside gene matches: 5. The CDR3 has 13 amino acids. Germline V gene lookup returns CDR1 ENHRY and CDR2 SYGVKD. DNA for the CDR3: TGTGCCATCACCGGGACAGAGGCCGGGGAGCTGTTTTTT. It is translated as CAITGTEAGELFF.